The 31 T cell receptor beta chains below were found in one sample sequenced in a study of cytomegalovirus exposure and HLA in healthy donors. The PCR was carried out with 60 Vbeta primers and 13 Jbeta primers. Generated by immunoSEQ multiplex PCR, the TCRdb table keeps only in-frame clones and is missing some. The sample shows roughly 160,000 clones, 80% to 90% of them seen only once. Material for sequencing was PBMCs. The receptors originated from a man aged 45-60 years in good health and CMV-seropositive.

The gene calls are TRBV2 and TRBJ1-3; TRBD1 is a possible D gene (5 bases). The CDR3 extends over 15 amino acids. Germline lookup yields CDR1 SNHLY and CDR2 FYNNEI. The V and J ends lost 8 bases and 2 bases respectively, with 16 bases between them. This CDR3 reads CASFRDYSPGNTIYF. The CDR3, as DNA: TGTGCCAGCTTTAGGGACTACTCACCTGGAAACACCATATATTTT.

The chain combines TRBV30 with TRBJ2-7, with TRBD2 matching 9 bases. This CDR3 contains 14 residues. The V segment lost 1 base and the J segment 6 bases; nucleotides outside the gene matches: 7. Germline V gene data show CDR1 as GTSNPN and CDR2 as SVGIG (reference sequence). CDR3 sequence: CAWSALAGHGEQYF. CDR3 in DNA: TGTGCCTGGAGTGCCCTAGCGGGACATGGCGAGCAGTACTTC.

V and J are TRBV6-5 and TRBJ2-3, with 8 bases fitting TRBD1. Per germline, CDR1 MNHEY and CDR2 SVGAGI. This CDR3 contains 13 residues. After removal of 6 bases from V and 4 bases from J, the junction contained 3 bases not matched to a gene. CDR3 protein: CASSPRGPDTQYF. CDR3 coding DNA: TGTGCCAGCAGCCCCAGGGGGCCAGATACGCAGTATTTT.

The chain joins TRBV18 to TRBJ1-5; 9 positions match TRBD1. Germline CDR1 and CDR2: KGHSH and LQKENI. The CDR3 totals 14 residues. The trim removed 5 bases at V and 7 bases at J, leaving 6 bases unmatched. CDR3 region: CASSDTGGGQPQHF. CDR3 nucleotide sequence: TGTGCCAGCTCAGATACAGGGGGCGGGCAGCCCCAGCATTTT.

This clone was detected only once. The J gene is TRBJ2-1, the V gene TRBV18; 9 bases match TRBD1. The J segment lost 7 bases and the V segment lost 1 base, leaving 5 bases of the junction unmatched. This CDR3 has 15 residues. Germline CDR1 reads KGHSH; CDR2 reads LQKENI. For the CDR3, the DNA is TGTGCCAGCTCACCACAGGGGACAGGGACGAATGAGCAGTTCTTC. This gives the protein CASSPQGTGTNEQFF. The variable domain in full, completed from reference TRBV18 and TRBJ2-1, reads NAGVMQNPRHLVRRRGQEARLRCSPMKGHSHVYWYRQLPEEGLKFMVYLQKENIIDESGMPKERFSAEFPKEGPSILRIQQVVRGDSAAYFCASSPQGTGTNEQFFGPGTRLTVL.

The chain's CDR3 is CASSDGGSSYNEQFF. DNA for the CDR3: TGTGCCAGCAGTGACGGCGGGAGCTCCTACAATGAGCAGTTCTTC. The chain combines TRBV2 with TRBJ2-1; TRBD2 aligns across 7 bases. V lost 3 bases, J lost 0 bases, and 2 bases stayed unmatched. The length of the CDR3 is 15 residues. Germline lookup yields CDR1 SNHLY and CDR2 FYNNEI.

The chain links TRBV7-2 to TRBJ2-1; 7 nucleotides match TRBD1. V was pared by 5 bases and J by 0 bases, with 10 bases of the junction left unmatched. The CDR3 has 17 residues. Germline CDR1 and CDR2: SGHTA and FQGNSA. The CDR3 loop is CASSPLQGVLSYNEQFF. In DNA form, the CDR3 reads TGTGCCAGCAGCCCACTCCAGGGGGTCCTCTCCTACAATGAGCAGTTCTTC.

V gene TRBV7-6 combines with J gene TRBJ2-5; D ambiguous. Germline CDR1 reads SGHVS; CDR2 reads FNYEAQ. Trimming stripped 7 bases from V and 0 bases from J, with 15 bases between. This CDR3 has 15 amino acids. The CDR3 nucleotides read TGTGCCAGCACCAAAAACGCAGACAACCAAGAGACCCAGTACTTC. It specifies CASTKNADNQETQYF.

The rearrangement uses TRBV19 and TRBJ1-5, with 7 nucleotides matching TRBD1. This CDR3 is 13 amino acids long. The germline V gene has CDR1 LNHDA and CDR2 SQIVND (reference sequence). J lost 5 bases, V lost 4 bases, and 2 bases had no gene match. Written as DNA, the CDR3 is TGTGCCAGTAGTACGACAGGGTATCAGCCCCAGCATTTT. Amino acid sequence: CASSTTGYQPQHF. Looking up the rest from reference TRBV19 and TRBJ1-5 gives the full variable domain: DGGITQSPKYLFRKEGQNVTLSCEQNLNHDAMYWYRQDPGQGLRLIYYSQIVNDFQKGDIAEGYSVSREKKESFPLTVTSAQKNPTAFYLCASSTTGYQPQHFGDGTRLSIL.

The rearrangement joins TRBV5-5 to TRBJ2-7; D uncertain. V was pared by 2 bases and J by 0 bases, with 3 bases between. Germline loops: CDR1 SGHKS, CDR2 YYEKEE (reference sequence). This CDR3 region has 12 residues. CDR3 region: CASSFFSYEQYF. DNA for the CDR3: TGTGCCAGCAGCTTCTTCTCCTACGAGCAGTACTTC.

Of note for this clone: The conserved closing phenylalanine or tryptophan is absent in this CDR3, likely reflecting a read error. The chain combines TRBV2 with TRBJ1-3, with 8 bases that match TRBD1. CDR1 and CDR2 (germline): SNHLY, FYNNEI. The V segment lost 11 bases and the J segment 2 bases; nucleotides outside the gene matches: 2. This CDR3 contains 12 residues. CDR3 sequence reads: CAVTGAGNTIYL. CDR3 nucleotides: TGTGCCGTGACAGGGGCTGGAAACACCATATATCTT.

The chain uses TRBV18 and TRBJ2-2, with 7 bases that match TRBD1. The trim removed 8 bases at V and 1 base at J, leaving 10 bases unmatched. The CDR3 spans 16 residues. Germline CDR1 is KGHSH and CDR2 is LQKENI. The DNA of the CDR3 is TGTGCCAGCCCGACCGATGGGACAGTGAACACCGGGGAGCTGTTTTTT. Residues: CASPTDGTVNTGELFF.

Remarks on this clone: A read error is possible here, since a much larger clone lies one base away. Additional DNA sequences in this sample encode the identical CDR3. The CDR3 DNA sequence: TGTGCCAGCAGCCCAGGGGTAACTAATGAAAAACTGTTTTTT. Its protein is CASSPGVTNEKLFF. The genes are TRBV7-9 and TRBJ1-4, with TRBD1 as a possible D gene (6 bases). Germline V gene data show CDR1 as SEHNR and CDR2 as FQNEAQ (reference sequence). This CDR3 has 14 residues. The V and J ends lost 5 bases and 1 base respectively, with 8 bases between them.

The genes are TRBV11-1 and TRBJ2-7; D is uncertain. Trimming cost V 4 bases and J 6 bases, with 10 bases left between them. Germline CDR1 and CDR2: SGHAT and FQDESV (reference sequence). The CDR3 runs 12 residues. CDR3 in DNA: TGTGCCAGCAGCTACGTATCCAGCGAGCAGTACTTC. Translated: CASSYVSSEQYF.

The chain is built from TRBV7-2 and TRBJ2-1, with 7 bases fitting TRBD2. The trim removed 1 base at V and 7 bases at J, leaving 13 bases unmatched. Germline loops: CDR1 SGHTA, CDR2 FQGNSA. This CDR3 has 17 residues. CDR3: CASSLGKAGRHINEQFF. The CDR3 DNA reads as TGTGCCAGCAGCTTAGGGAAAGCGGGGAGGCATATAAATGAGCAGTTCTTC.

The gene calls are TRBV9 and TRBJ2-2; D gene ambiguous. The germline gives CDR1 SGDLS, CDR2 YYNGEE. V lost 4 bases to trimming and J lost 5 bases, with 12 bases between them. The CDR3 contains 14 residues. The CDR3 nucleotides are TGTGCCAGCAGCTTACTCCAGCGAACCGGGGAGCTGTTTTTT. Amino acid sequence: CASSLLQRTGELFF.

This rearrangement joins TRBV19 to TRBJ1-5; 7 bases line up with TRBD1. The CDR3 spans 15 residues. V lost 7 bases, J lost 3 bases, and 9 bases stayed unmatched. In germline, CDR1 is LNHDA, CDR2 SQIVND (reference sequence). Here the CDR3 reads CASTNLTGYNQPQHF. CDR3 coding DNA: TGTGCCAGTACCAACCTGACAGGGTACAATCAGCCCCAGCATTTT.

This clone has only one observation. The chain links TRBV30 to TRBJ2-5; D not certain. This CDR3 region has 13 residues. Between the trimmed V and J ends, which lost 0 bases and 1 base, there was a span of 6 bases. The germline V gene has CDR1 GTSNPN and CDR2 SVGIG (reference sequence). The CDR3 nucleotides read TGTGCCTGGAGTGTGACTGGCCAAGAGACCCAGTACTTC. It yields the protein CAWSVTGQETQYF.

For this clone: The junction differs from germline at one of its ends, possibly a read error. The V call is TRBV7-9, the J call TRBJ2-1, with D possibly TRBD2 on 5 matching bases. The V gene's germline CDR1 is SEHNR and CDR2 FQNEAQ (reference sequence). CDR3 size: 16 residues. The DNA for the CDR3 is TGTACCAGCAGCCATTCCCTGGACGGGACCTACAATGAGCAGTTCTTC. It is translated as CTSSHSLDGTYNEQFF.

V is TRBV2 and J is TRBJ1-4; D unresolved. This CDR3 is built from 14 residues. V lost 1 base to trimming and J lost 8 bases, with 11 bases between them. Germline CDR1 is SNHLY and CDR2 is FYNNEI. The CDR3 is CASSEGQRREKLFF. The CDR3 bases are TGTGCCAGCAGTGAAGGCCAGCGAAGGGAAAAACTGTTTTTT.

The rearrangement links TRBV9 to TRBJ2-7; 7 bases fit TRBD1. CDR3 size: 15 residues. CDR1 and CDR2 (germline): SGDLS, YYNGEE. J was trimmed by 4 bases and V by 0 bases; bases with no gene match: 7. The CDR3 bases are TGTGCCAGCAGCGTAGCCGACAGGGCAATTTACGAGCAGTACTTC. Amino acids: CASSVADRAIYEQYF.

The rearrangement uses TRBV7-2 and TRBJ2-3; TRBD2 agrees at 7 bases. Trimming at V came to 5 bases and at J to 4 bases, leaving 9 bases not matched to a gene. Per germline, CDR1 SGHTA and CDR2 FQGNSA. The CDR3 sequence is 15 residues long. The CDR3 is CASSPRASGPDTQYF. The CDR3 DNA reads TGTGCCAGCAGCCCTCGGGCTAGCGGTCCAGATACGCAGTATTTT.

The chain uses TRBV6-6 and TRBJ2-7; maybe TRBD1 (5 bases). This CDR3 spans 12 amino acids. Germline V gives CDR1 MNHNY, CDR2 SVGAGI (reference sequence). Trimming stripped 5 bases from V and 3 bases from J, with 8 bases between. For the CDR3, the DNA is TGTGCCAGCAGTGGTGACAGCTACGAGCAGTACTTC. This encodes CASSGDSYEQYF.

The rearrangement uses TRBV5-4 and TRBJ2-3; 9 bases are shared with TRBD2. The V segment lost 0 bases and the J segment 0 bases; nucleotides outside the gene matches: 2. This CDR3 region has 16 residues. Germline V lookup: CDR1 SGHNT, CDR2 YYREEE (reference sequence). CDR3 DNA: TGTGCCAGCAGCTTGGTCCTAGCGGGGAGCACAGATACGCAGTATTTT. It yields the protein CASSLVLAGSTDTQYF.

The chain links TRBV7-2 to TRBJ2-3; TRBD2 aligns across 8 bases. Germline loops: CDR1 SGHTA, CDR2 FQGNSA. The CDR3 is 15 amino acids. V lost 1 base and J lost 2; bases outside the gene matches: 2. The CDR3 nucleotides read TGTGCCAGCAGCTTAGAGCGGGGGCCCACAGATACGCAGTATTTT. Its translation: CASSLERGPTDTQYF.

V is TRBV4-3 and J is TRBJ1-3; 7 bases agree with TRBD1. Germline lookup yields CDR1 LGHNA and CDR2 YSLEER. The junction had 0 bases not matched to a gene; V was cut back by 3 bases and J by 1 base. CDR3 size: 14 residues. CDR3 in DNA: TGCGCCAGCAGCCAGACAGGGTCTGGAAACACCATATATTTT. It translates to CASSQTGSGNTIYF.

The chain is built from TRBV29-1 and TRBJ1-2; D unclear. Trimming stripped 3 bases from V and 5 bases from J, with 7 bases between. The V gene's germline CDR1 is SQVTM and CDR2 ANQGSEA. This CDR3 contains 11 residues. The CDR3 protein is CSVDVSYGYTF. In DNA, the CDR3 is TGCAGCGTTGACGTTAGTTATGGCTACACCTTC.

This sequence joins TRBV19 and TRBJ1-5; maybe TRBD1 (5 bases). Trimming stripped 8 bases from V and 4 bases from J, with 15 bases between. The CDR3 contains 14 residues. CDR1 LNHDA and CDR2 SQIVND come from the germline V gene (reference sequence). CDR3 bases: TGTGCCAGTTCTATGGGGGAGGGGAATCAGCCCCAGCATTTT. This sequence encodes CASSMGEGNQPQHF.

V usage is TRBV6-6 and J usage is TRBJ2-5; TRBD1 aligns across 9 bases. The CDR3 consists of 13 residues. Germline lookup yields CDR1 MNHNY and CDR2 SVGAGI (reference sequence). J gave up 1 base and V 7 bases, and 1 base lay outside the gene matches. The CDR3 sequence is CASKQGAQETQYF. The DNA of the CDR3 is TGTGCCAGCAAACAGGGGGCCCAAGAGACCCAGTACTTC.

The rearrangement uses TRBV5-1 and TRBJ1-5, with 10 bases aligning to TRBD1. The germline CDR1 and CDR2 sequences are SGHRS and YFSETQ. V shed 4 bases, J shed 7 bases, and the junction held 5 bases outside the gene matches. The CDR3 spans 14 residues. The DNA for the CDR3 is TGCGCCAGCAGCCCTGGACAGGGGGGACAGCCCCAGCATTTT. This gives the protein CASSPGQGGQPQHF.

This clone was seen only a few times. V and J are TRBV4-3 and TRBJ1-4; D is unclear. The CDR3 runs to 14 residues. Germline V CDR1 and CDR2: LGHNA, YSLEER. V was cut by 6 bases and J by 6 bases, with 14 bases left in between. The CDR3 reads CASRSADTYEKLFF. The CDR3 region has the DNA TGCGCCAGCAGGTCCGCAGACACCTATGAAAAACTGTTTTTT.